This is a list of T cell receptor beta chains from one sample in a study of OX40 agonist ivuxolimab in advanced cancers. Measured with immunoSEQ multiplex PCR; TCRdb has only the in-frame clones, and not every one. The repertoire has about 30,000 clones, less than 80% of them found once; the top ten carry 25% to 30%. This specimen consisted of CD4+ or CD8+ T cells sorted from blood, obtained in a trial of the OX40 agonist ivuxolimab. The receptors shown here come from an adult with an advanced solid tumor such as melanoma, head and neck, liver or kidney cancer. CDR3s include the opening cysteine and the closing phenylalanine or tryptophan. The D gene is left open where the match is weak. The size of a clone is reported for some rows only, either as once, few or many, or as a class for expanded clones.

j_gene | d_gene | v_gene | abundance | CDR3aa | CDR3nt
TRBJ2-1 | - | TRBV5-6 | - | CASSLTGTLAYNEQFF | TGTGCCAGCAGCCTCACAGGGACCTTAGCCTACAATGAGCAGTTCTTC
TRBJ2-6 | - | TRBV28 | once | CASSPLLVHVLTF | TGTGCCAGCAGTCCCCTTTTGGTTCACGTCCTGACTTTC
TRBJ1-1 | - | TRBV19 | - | CASSKNTEAFF | TGTGCCAGTTCCAAGAACACTGAAGCTTTCTTT
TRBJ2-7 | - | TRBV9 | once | CASSVGTNLLEQYF | TGTGCCAGCAGCGTGGGAACCAATCTTCTGGAGCAGTACTTC
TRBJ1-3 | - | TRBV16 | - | CASSLSASGNTIYF | TGTGCCAGCAGCCTCTCAGCGTCCGGAAACACCATATATTTT
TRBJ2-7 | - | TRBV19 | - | CASSIGSGDYEQYF | TGTGCCAGTAGTATAGGGAGCGGTGACTACGAGCAGTACTTC
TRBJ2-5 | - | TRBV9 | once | CASSVSGDPQETQYF | TGTGCCAGCAGCGTTAGTGGGGATCCCCAAGAGACCCAGTACTTC
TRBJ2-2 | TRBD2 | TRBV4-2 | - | CASSHVELTSGLMGGELFF | TGTGCCAGCAGCCATGTCGAACTGACTAGCGGCCTTATGGGCGGGGAGCTGTTTTTT
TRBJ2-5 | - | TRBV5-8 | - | CASSRDFETQYF | TGTGCCAGCAGCCGAGACTTTGAGACCCAGTACTTC
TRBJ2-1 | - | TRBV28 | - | CASSLRLGEQFF | TGTGCCAGCAGTTTAAGGTTAGGTGAGCAGTTCTTC
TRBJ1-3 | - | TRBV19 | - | CASSARPDRPSGNTIYF | TGTGCCAGTAGTGCGAGGCCCGACAGGCCCTCCGGAAACACCATATATTTT
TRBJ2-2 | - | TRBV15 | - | CATSSEVRGLDTGELFF | TGTGCCACCAGCAGCGAAGTCCGGGGGCTAGACACCGGGGAGCTGTTTTTT
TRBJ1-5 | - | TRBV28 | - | CASSFLLWRSPPQHF | TGTGCCAGCAGTTTTCTTCTTTGGCGAAGTCCGCCCCAGCATTTT
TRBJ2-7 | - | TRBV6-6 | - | CASRSGSSYEQYF | TGTGCCAGCAGGTCCGGCAGCTCCTACGAGCAGTACTTC
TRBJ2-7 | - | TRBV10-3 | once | CAISESTSSEQYF | TGTGCCATCAGTGAGAGTACTAGTTCGGAGCAGTACTTC
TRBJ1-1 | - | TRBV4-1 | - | CASSLNTEAFF | TGCGCCAGCAGCCTAAACACTGAAGCTTTCTTT
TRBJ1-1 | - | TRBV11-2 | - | CASSFSGWTEAFF | TGTGCCAGCAGCTTCTCGGGGTGGACTGAAGCTTTCTTT
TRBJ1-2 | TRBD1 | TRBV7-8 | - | CASSTGTGDGYTF | TGTGCCAGCAGCACCGGGACAGGGGACGGCTACACCTTC
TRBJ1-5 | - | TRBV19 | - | CASSSQGDNQPQHF | TGTGCCAGTAGCAGTCAGGGAGACAATCAGCCCCAGCATTTT
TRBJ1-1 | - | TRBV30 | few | CAWSGGRNTEAFF | TGTGCCTGGAGTGGGGGAAGGAACACTGAAGCTTTCTTT
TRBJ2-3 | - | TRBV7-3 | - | CASSPIGRRTDTQYF | TGTGCCAGCAGCCCAATTGGCAGGCGCACAGATACGCAGTATTTT
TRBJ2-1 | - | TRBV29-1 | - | CSVTVWGGLNEQFF | TGCAGCGTTACTGTCTGGGGGGGGCTCAATGAGCAGTTCTTC
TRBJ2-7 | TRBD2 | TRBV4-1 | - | CASSQTSGRAHEQYF | TGCGCCAGCAGCCAAACTAGCGGGAGAGCGCACGAGCAGTACTTC
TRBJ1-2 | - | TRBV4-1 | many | CASSHDTLGPYGYTF | TGCGCCAGCAGCCACGACACCCTCGGCCCCTATGGCTACACCTTC
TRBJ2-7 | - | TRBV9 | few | CASSGGGLYEQYF | TGTGCCAGCAGCGGTGGGGGGTTGTACGAGCAGTACTTC
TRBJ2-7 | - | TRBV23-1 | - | CASSTVTGISYEQYF | TGCGCCAGCAGCACAGTTACGGGTATTTCCTACGAGCAGTACTTC
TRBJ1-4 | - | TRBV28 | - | CASTLGMVEKLFF | TGTGCCAGCACACTGGGTATGGTAGAAAAACTGTTTTTT
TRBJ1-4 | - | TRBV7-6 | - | CASSPPAGGRSEKLFF | TGTGCCAGCAGCCCCCCGGCGGGGGGGCGTAGCGAAAAACTGTTTTTT
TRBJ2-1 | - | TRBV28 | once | CASSLWAGSSYNEQFF | TGTGCCAGCAGTTTATGGGCAGGGAGCTCCTACAATGAGCAGTTCTTC